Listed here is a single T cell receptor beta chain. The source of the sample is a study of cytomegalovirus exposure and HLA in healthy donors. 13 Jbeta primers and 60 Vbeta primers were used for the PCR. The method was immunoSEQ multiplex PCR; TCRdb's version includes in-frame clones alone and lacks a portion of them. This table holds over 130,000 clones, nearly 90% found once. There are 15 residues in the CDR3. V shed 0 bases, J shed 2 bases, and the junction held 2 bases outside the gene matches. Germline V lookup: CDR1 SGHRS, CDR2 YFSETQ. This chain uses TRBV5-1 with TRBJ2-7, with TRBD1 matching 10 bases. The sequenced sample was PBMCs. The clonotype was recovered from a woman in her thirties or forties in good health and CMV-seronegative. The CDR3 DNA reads TGCGCCAGCAGCTTGGACGGGACAGGGGCCTACGAGCAGTACTTC. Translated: CASSLDGTGAYEQYF.